What follows are 21 T cell receptor beta chains derived from one specimen sequenced in a study of T cells in Graves' hyperthyroidism and ophthalmopathy. Researchers amplified the TCR beta CDR3 regions from RNA transcripts. The TCR CDR3 first-round RT-PCR relied on the HTBI primer set. From the multiplex PCR reads, TCRdb called clonotypes with MiXCR, one entry per CDR3 protein. The table has under 300,000 distinct CDR3 sequences, about 25% seen once; the top ten hold about a quarter. The sample comprised blood. The receptor set was obtained from a man aged 40-49 years with Graves' hyperthyroidism that later progressed to Graves' ophthalmopathy.

This clonotype was seen many times. The rearrangement uses TRBV24-1 and TRBJ2-5, with 13 bases identical to TRBD2. The junction had 9 bases not matched to a gene; V was cut back by 4 bases and J by 5 bases. Germline CDR1 KGHDR, CDR2 SFDVKD. The CDR3 has 17 amino acids. The CDR3 here is CATSDTGLAGVDETQYF. CDR3 nucleotides: TGTGCCACCAGTGACACCGGACTAGCGGGAGTCGATGAGACCCAGTACTTC.

This clonotype was counted ten times or more. CDR3 in amino acids: CASTQAPGTGPEAFF. The CDR3 DNA sequence: TGTGCCAGCACCCAGGCACCGGGGACAGGGCCCGAAGCTTTCTTT. The gene calls are TRBV28 and TRBJ1-1; 9 bases are shared with TRBD1. V shed 7 bases and J 8 bases; nucleotides not matched to a gene: 14. Germline V gene sequence: CDR1 MDHEN, CDR2 SYDVKM. This CDR3 is 15 amino acids long.

The chain joins TRBV12-3 or TRBV12-4 to TRBJ1-2; D ambiguous. CDR3 length: 13 amino acids. V dropped 5 bases and J dropped 4 bases, with 11 bases sitting between them. CDR3 loop: CASSPETIYGYTF. The CDR3 nucleotides are TGTGCCAGCAGTCCGGAAACTATCTATGGCTACACCTTC.

The chain employs TRBV20-1 and TRBJ1-5, with 8 positions matching TRBD1. The CDR3 covers 12 residues. Germline-derived CDR1 and CDR2 are DFQATT and SNEGSKA (reference sequence). V lost 7 bases to trimming and J lost 5 bases; unmatched junction nucleotides: 4. CDR3 amino acids: CSVQGAYQPQHF. CDR3 bases: TGCAGTGTCCAGGGGGCCTATCAGCCCCAGCATTTT.

J is TRBJ1-5 and V is TRBV6-2 or TRBV6-3; no clear D gene. This CDR3 is 14 amino acids long. The germline gives CDR1 MNHEY, CDR2 SVGEGT. The V and J ends lost 2 bases and 9 bases respectively, with 14 bases between them. Written as DNA, the CDR3 is TGTGCCAGCAGTTACCGACCGGGAGCGGGGCCCCAGCATTTT. It encodes CASSYRPGAGPQHF.

The V gene is TRBV30, the J gene TRBJ1-1, with D hard to call. The V gene's germline CDR1 is GTSNPN and CDR2 SVGIG (reference sequence). Trimming shortened V by 2 bases and J by 3 bases, and 7 bases separated the two germline ends. This CDR3 has 12 amino acids. This chain's CDR3 is CAWSNSYTEAFF. The DNA for the CDR3 is TGTGCCTGGAGTAACAGTTACACTGAAGCTTTCTTT.

This clonotype was observed many times. The chain carries TRBV5-1 and TRBJ2-7; either TRBD1 or TRBD2 may fit D (6 bases each). The germline V gene encodes CDR1 SGHRS and CDR2 YFSETQ. This CDR3 region has 16 residues. V shed 3 bases and J shed 2 bases, with 18 bases lying between them. In nucleotides, the CDR3 is TGCGCCAGCAGCTCAACGACAGGACTACTTACCTACGAGCAGTACTTC. It is translated as CASSSTTGLLTYEQYF.

This clonotype has a handful of counts. The rearrangement uses TRBV12-3 or TRBV12-4 and TRBJ1-3; no reliable D call. The CDR3 spans 14 residues. V lost 6 bases to trimming and J lost 3 bases, with 12 bases between them. CDR3 nucleotide sequence: TGTGCCAGCAGCCGGGCCCAGGTTGGAAACACCATATATTTT. Its protein is CASSRAQVGNTIYF.

This clonotype came up many times. The gene calls are TRBV29-1 and TRBJ2-7; 7 nucleotides match TRBD2. The CDR3 spans 12 residues. Trimming took 5 bases from V and 3 from J; bases not matched to a gene: 4. Germline lookup yields CDR1 SQVTM and CDR2 ANQGSEA. For the CDR3, the DNA is TGCAGCGTTAGGCCTAGCGGCTACGAGCAGTACTTC. It is translated as CSVRPSGYEQYF.

This clonotype was detected many times. The chain uses TRBV3-1 and TRBJ2-5; 10 positions match TRBD2. J gave up 3 bases and V 5 bases, and 15 bases lay outside the gene matches. Germline V CDR1 and CDR2: LGHDT, YNNKEL (reference sequence). The CDR3 sequence is 18 residues long. CDR3 in amino acids: CASSTPPSGLAEKETQYF. CDR3 in DNA: TGTGCCAGCAGCACACCCCCATCAGGACTAGCGGAAAAAGAGACCCAGTACTTC.

This clonotype was counted at least ten times. A junction end diverges from the germline sequence, so it may reflect a read error. V is TRBV7-7 and J is TRBJ2-2; TRBD1 aligns across 9 bases. Germline V gene data show CDR1 as SSHAT and CDR2 as FNYEAQ (reference sequence). The CDR3 has 16 residues. The CDR3 is CASSPGQGMGGGELFF. The CDR3 nucleotides are TGTGCTAGCAGCCCCGGACAGGGGATGGGTGGCGGGGAGCTGTTTTTT.

At least ten counts were recorded for this clonotype. The chain employs TRBV2 and TRBJ2-7, with a tentative D call TRBD1 (6 bases). V was shortened by 1 base and J by 4 bases, with 11 bases between the two germline ends. Germline lookup yields CDR1 SNHLY and CDR2 FYNNEI. There are 14 residues in the CDR3. This CDR3 is CASSEGQGLYEQYF. In DNA form, the CDR3 reads TGTGCCAGCAGTGAAGGCCAGGGGCTGTACGAGCAGTACTTC. The entire variable domain, with the rest obtained from reference TRBV2 and TRBJ2-7, is as follows: EPEVTQTPSHQVTQMGQEVILRCVPISNHLYFYWYRQILGQKVEFLVSFYNNEISEKSEIFDDQFSVERPDGSNFTLKIRSTKLEDSAMYFCASSEGQGLYEQYFGPGTRLTVT.

The chain has TRBV5-1 and TRBJ1-1; 7 bases line up with TRBD1. V was pared by 0 bases and J by 4 bases, with 3 bases of the junction left unmatched. The CDR3 has 14 amino acids. CDR1 is SGHRS and CDR2 is YFSETQ in the germline V gene. The CDR3 loop reads CASSLGGGRTEAFF. CDR3 DNA sequence: TGCGCCAGCAGCTTGGGAGGGGGCCGCACTGAAGCTTTCTTT. Complete variable domain (other parts from reference TRBV5-1 and TRBJ1-1): KAGVTQTPRYLIKTRGQQVTLSCSPISGHRSVSWYQQTPGQGLQFLFEYFSETQRNKGNFPGRFSGRQFSNSRSEMNVSTLELGDSALYLCASSLGGGRTEAFFGQGTRLTVV.

The chain uses TRBV2 and TRBJ2-7; D is possibly TRBD2 (5 bases). Trimming stripped 8 bases from V and 1 base from J, with 21 bases between. CDR1 and CDR2 (germline): SNHLY, FYNNEI. CDR3 length: 16 amino acids. The CDR3 sequence is CASSPAAGDMSYEQYF. The CDR3 DNA reads as TGTGCCAGCTCCCCCGCGGCCGGGGATATGTCCTACGAGCAGTACTTC.

The CDR3 here is CASSDRAGNTIYF. CDR3 coding DNA: TGTGCCAGCAGCGACAGGGCTGGAAACACCATATATTTT. The chain couples TRBV6-1 to TRBJ1-3; TRBD1 aligns across 7 bases. Looked up from germline, CDR1 is MNHNS and CDR2 is SASEGT. The CDR3 has 13 residues. The V gene end was trimmed by 6 bases and the J gene end by 2 bases; junction bases not matched to a gene: 1.

The V and J genes are TRBV28 and TRBJ1-2, with 7 bases identical to TRBD1. The V gene end was trimmed by 6 bases and the J gene end by 2 bases; junction bases not matched to a gene: 6. The germline CDR1 and CDR2 sequences are MDHEN and SYDVKM. The CDR3 runs to 14 residues. CDR3 residues: CASRSRGQNYGYTF. For the CDR3, the DNA is TGTGCCAGCAGGTCTAGGGGACAGAACTATGGCTACACCTTC.

This clonotype was detected ten times or more. The genes are TRBV28 and TRBJ2-7; tentative D call: TRBD2 (6 bases). The CDR3 is 14 residues long. Trimming pared 4 bases from V and 5 bases from J, leaving 15 bases between. The germline CDR1 and CDR2 sequences are MDHEN and SYDVKM. CDR3 residues: CASSSPGSIDEQYF. CDR3 in DNA: TGTGCCAGCAGTTCCCCCGGGAGTATCGACGAGCAGTACTTC. Drawing the rest from reference TRBV28 and TRBJ2-7, the complete variable domain is DVKVTQSSRYLVKRTGEKVFLECVQDMDHENMFWYRQDPGLGLRLIYFSYDVKMKEKGDIPEGYSVSREKKERFSLILESASTNQTSMYLCASSSPGSIDEQYFGPGTRLTVT.

This clonotype was seen a handful of times. V usage is TRBV4-1 and J usage is TRBJ1-1; 9 bases align to TRBD1. This CDR3 contains 16 residues. Germline assignment: CDR1 MGHRA and CDR2 YSYEKL. The V and J ends lost 0 bases and 5 bases, in that order; junction bases with no gene match: 7. Here the CDR3 DNA reads TGCGCCAGCAGCCAAGATCAGGGACAGGGTGTTACTGAAGCTTTCTTT. This sequence encodes CASSQDQGQGVTEAFF.

Here the CDR3 reads CASRRTVSSIGEQYF. CDR3 bases: TGTGCCAGCAGAAGGACAGTATCTAGCATCGGCGAGCAGTACTTC. V usage is TRBV6-1 and J usage is TRBJ2-7; a weak D match, TRBD1 (6 bases). This CDR3 has 15 residues. The V end was cut by 6 bases, the J end by 6 bases, with 21 bases between. Germline assignment: CDR1 MNHNS and CDR2 SASEGT.

The chain recombines TRBV7-2 with TRBJ2-2, with no clear D. V was cut by 7 bases and J by 1 base, with 10 bases left in between. Germline CDR1 is SGHTA and CDR2 is FQGNSA. The CDR3 length is 14 residues. The CDR3 spells CASITNRNTGELFF. Here the CDR3 DNA reads TGTGCCAGCATTACCAACAGGAACACCGGGGAGCTGTTTTTT.

Ten or more counts support this clonotype. This chain's CDR3 is CASKPSGVSTGELFF. The CDR3 DNA reads TGTGCCAGCAAACCTAGCGGGGTTTCCACCGGGGAGCTGTTTTTT. The chain employs TRBV28 and TRBJ2-2; 9 bases line up with TRBD2. Germline CDR1 and CDR2: MDHEN and SYDVKM. With 7 bases clipped from V and 4 bases from J, the junction kept 7 bases outside the gene matches. This CDR3 has 15 residues. The variable domain in full, completed from reference TRBV28 and TRBJ2-2, reads DVKVTQSSRYLVKRTGEKVFLECVQDMDHENMFWYRQDPGLGLRLIYFSYDVKMKEKGDIPEGYSVSREKKERFSLILESASTNQTSMYLCASKPSGVSTGELFFGEGSRLTVL.